Listed below are T cell receptor beta chains from one sample, sequenced in a study of T cells in Graves' hyperthyroidism and ophthalmopathy. TCRdb reprocessed the multiplex PCR reads with MiXCR, giving one entry per CDR3 protein. The table has about 420,000 distinct CDR3 sequences, roughly an eighth seen once. The material sequenced was blood. The origin of the receptors is a woman between 18 and 29 years old with Graves' hyperthyroidism. Both conserved end residues are part of each CDR3. The D gene is left open where the match is weak. Not every row has a clone size; where given, it reads once, few, many or a size class.

J gene,D gene,V gene,clone size,CDR3 DNA,CDR3 protein
TRBJ2-1,TRBD2,TRBV7-9,many,TGTGCCAGCAGCCCGCTGACTAGCGGGAGCTCCTACAATGAGCAGTTCTTC,CASSPLTSGSSYNEQFF
TRBJ1-3,NA,TRBV7-2,NA,TGTGCCAGCAGCTTGGGGCGGATCAGCCGCTCTGGAAACACCATATATTTT,CASSLGRISRSGNTIYF
TRBJ2-7,TRBD1,TRBV6-1,NA,TGTGCCAGCAGTCAGCGACAGGGGGACAACTGGGGGGACGAGCAGTACTTC,CASSQRQGDNWGDEQYF
TRBJ1-2,NA,TRBV28,NA,TGTGCCAGCAGCGAGACCGGGGAGCGGGGGTCCAACTATGGCTACACCTTC,CASSETGERGSNYGYTF
TRBJ1-2,TRBD1,TRBV12-3/TRBV12-4,few,TGTGCCAGCAAAACAGGGGGGTGGGGTGGCTACACCTTC,CASKTGGWGGYTF
TRBJ1-2,NA,TRBV30,many,TGTGCCTGGAGCGGGTGGGTCATGAGGACCTATGGCTACACCTTC,CAWSGWVMRTYGYTF
TRBJ2-5,TRBD2,TRBV12-3/TRBV12-4,many,TGTGCCAGCAGTCCTTCTAAATCTAGCGGGAGGAGAGAGACCCAGTACTTC,CASSPSKSSGRRETQYF
TRBJ1-2,NA,TRBV6-1,NA,TGTGCCAGCGCCCTGGCAGGAGACTATGGCTACACCTTC,CASALAGDYGYTF
TRBJ2-3,TRBD2,TRBV9,NA,TGTGCCAGCAGCGTAGCGGGAGGGCGAGATACGCAGTATTTT,CASSVAGGRDTQYF
TRBJ1-2,TRBD1,TRBV28,many,TGTGCCAGCAGTCCGATAGACAGGGGTCGCGGCTACACCTTC,CASSPIDRGRGYTF
TRBJ1-2,NA,TRBV6-1,NA,TGTGCCAGCAGTGAAAAGATACAGGGACCCTCCTATGGCTACACCTTC,CASSEKIQGPSYGYTF
TRBJ1-3,TRBD1,TRBV29-1,few,TGCAGCTACCGGACAGGGTTGGAAGCACTCAATTTT,CSYRTGLEALNF
TRBJ2-3,TRBD2,TRBV28,NA,TGTGCCAGCATCATTAGCGGGGAATCCACAGATACGCAGTATTTT,CASIISGESTDTQYF
TRBJ2-5,TRBD2,TRBV28,few,TGTGCCAGCAGTTTAGGGTCGGGGGGGAAGGAGACCCAGTACTTC,CASSLGSGGKETQYF
TRBJ2-7,TRBD1,TRBV28,many,TGTGCCAGCAGTCCCCTCCGGGACAGGCCCTACGAGCAGTACTTC,CASSPLRDRPYEQYF
TRBJ1-4,NA,TRBV9,many,TGTGCCAGCAGCGTCGGCGGGACCACTAATGAAAAACTGTTTTTT,CASSVGGTTNEKLFF
TRBJ1-1,NA,TRBV7-9,NA,TGTGCCGTTAAGTGGGGGAACACTGAAGCTTTCTTT,CAVKWGNTEAFF
TRBJ2-7,NA,TRBV7-9,many,TGTGCCAGCAGCTTCAGCACTTCAGTTGAGGAGCAGTACTTC,CASSFSTSVEEQYF
TRBJ1-5,TRBD1,TRBV28,NA,TGTGCCAGCAGTCCGGCAGGGGGTTATAGGAGCAATCAGCCCCAGCATTTT,CASSPAGGYRSNQPQHF
TRBJ2-1,NA,TRBV18,many,TGTGCCAGCTCACCACCGAATTCTGGGTCTGAGCAGTTCTTC,CASSPPNSGSEQFF
TRBJ1-5,NA,TRBV15,many,TGTGCCACCAGCGCAGGGTCTGGGCCCCAGCATTTT,CATSAGSGPQHF
TRBJ2-1,TRBD2,TRBV9,many,TGTGCCAGCAGCGTAGGACAGCGGGAGTTCAATGAGCAGTTCTTC,CASSVGQREFNEQFF
TRBJ2-2,NA,TRBV28,many,TGTGCCAGCAGTTTAATTGGGCAGGGAGGGGAGCTGTTTTTT,CASSLIGQGGELFF